This T cell receptor (beta chain) was recovered during a study of T cell changes during pregnancy in multiple sclerosis. CDR3 size: 11 residues. Trimming removed 7 bases at V and 4 bases at J, with 11 bases between. Germline CDR1 reads SQVTM; CDR2 reads ANQGSEA. Only in-frame clones appear in the TCRdb table, and some are missing; sequencing was by immunoSEQ multiplex PCR. The sample lists just over 65,000 clones, about 89% occurring once. The chain joins TRBV29-1 to TRBJ2-7, with a possible D match to TRBD1 (5 bases). The sequence was obtained from a female donor with multiple sclerosis, enrolled in a pregnancy study. The sequencing here drew on peripheral blood, taken in the second trimester of pregnancy. DNA of the CDR3: TGCAGCGCCATCAAGGGGTACGAGCAGTACTTC. This codes for CSAIKGYEQYF.